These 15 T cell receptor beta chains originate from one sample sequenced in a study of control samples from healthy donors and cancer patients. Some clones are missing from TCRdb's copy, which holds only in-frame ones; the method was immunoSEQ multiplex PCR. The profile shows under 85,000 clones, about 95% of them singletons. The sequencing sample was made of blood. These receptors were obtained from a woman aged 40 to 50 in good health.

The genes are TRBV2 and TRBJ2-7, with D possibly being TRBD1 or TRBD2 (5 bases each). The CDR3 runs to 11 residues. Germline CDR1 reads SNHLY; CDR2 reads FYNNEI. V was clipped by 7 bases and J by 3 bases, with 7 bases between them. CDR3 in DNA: TGTGCCAGCAAGAGGGGCTACGAGCAGTACTTC. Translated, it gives CASKRGYEQYF.

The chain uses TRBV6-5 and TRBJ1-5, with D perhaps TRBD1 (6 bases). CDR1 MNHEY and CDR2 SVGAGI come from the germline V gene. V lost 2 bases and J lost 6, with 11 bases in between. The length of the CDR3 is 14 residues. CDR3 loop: CASSYQGFGQPQHF. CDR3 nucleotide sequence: TGTGCCAGCAGTTACCAGGGGTTCGGTCAGCCCCAGCATTTT.

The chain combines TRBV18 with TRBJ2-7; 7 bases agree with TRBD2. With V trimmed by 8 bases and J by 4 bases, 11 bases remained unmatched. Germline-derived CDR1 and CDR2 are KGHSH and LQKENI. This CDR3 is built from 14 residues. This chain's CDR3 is CASTKRDGFYEQYF. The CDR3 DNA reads TGTGCCAGCACCAAGCGGGACGGTTTTTACGAGCAGTACTTC.

Written as DNA, the CDR3 is TGTGCCAGCAGCCAAGATCTGGCCAGCCAGGGTGAGACCCAGTACTTC. Translated, it gives CASSQDLASQGETQYF. The V gene is TRBV3-1 (or the pseudogene TRBV3-2), the J gene TRBJ2-5, with D possibly matching TRBD1 (5 bases). V lost 0 bases, J lost 5 bases, and 16 bases lay in between. CDR3 length: 16 residues. The germline CDR1 and CDR2 sequences are LGHDT and YNNKEL (reference sequence).

This CDR3 reads CASSRGQHQETQYF. CDR3 DNA: TGTGCCAGCAGCCGCGGACAGCACCAAGAGACCCAGTACTTC. The gene calls are TRBV3-1 (or the pseudogene TRBV3-2) and TRBJ2-5; weak D call: TRBD1 (6 bases). Trimming removed 4 bases at V and 0 bases at J, with 9 bases between. Germline V gene sequence: CDR1 LGHDT, CDR2 YNNKEL (reference sequence). The CDR3 is made up of 14 amino acids.

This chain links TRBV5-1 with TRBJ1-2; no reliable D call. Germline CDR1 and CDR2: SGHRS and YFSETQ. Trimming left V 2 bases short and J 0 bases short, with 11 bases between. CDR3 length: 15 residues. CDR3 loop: CASSFGSGANYGYTF. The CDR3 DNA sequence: TGCGCCAGCAGCTTTGGGAGTGGAGCTAACTATGGCTACACCTTC.

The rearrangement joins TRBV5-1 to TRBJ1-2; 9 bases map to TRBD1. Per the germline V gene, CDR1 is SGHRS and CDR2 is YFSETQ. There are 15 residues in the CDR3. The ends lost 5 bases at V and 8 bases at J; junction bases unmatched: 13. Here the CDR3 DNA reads TGCGCCAGCAGGACAGGGACAGGGTCAAAGGGGGGCTACACCTTC. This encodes CASRTGTGSKGGYTF.

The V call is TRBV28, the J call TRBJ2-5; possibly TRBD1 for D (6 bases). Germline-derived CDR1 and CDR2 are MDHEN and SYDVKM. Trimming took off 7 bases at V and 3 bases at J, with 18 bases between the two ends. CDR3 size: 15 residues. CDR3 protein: CASKGADRLEETQYF. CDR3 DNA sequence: TGTGCCAGCAAGGGAGCCGACAGGCTGGAAGAGACCCAGTACTTC.

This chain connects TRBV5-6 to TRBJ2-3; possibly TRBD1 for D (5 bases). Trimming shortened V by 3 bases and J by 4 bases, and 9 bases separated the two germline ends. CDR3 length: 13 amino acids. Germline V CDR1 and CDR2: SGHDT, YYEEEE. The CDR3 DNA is TGTGCCAGCAGCTCATTAGGGGCAGATACGCAGTATTTT. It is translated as CASSSLGADTQYF.

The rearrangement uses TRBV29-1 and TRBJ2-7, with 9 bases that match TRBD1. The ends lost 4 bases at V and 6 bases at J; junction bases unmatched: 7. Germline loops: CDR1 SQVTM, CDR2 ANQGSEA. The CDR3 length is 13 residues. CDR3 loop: CSVAGTGTSEQYF. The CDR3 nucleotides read TGCAGCGTTGCCGGGACAGGGACATCCGAGCAGTACTTC.

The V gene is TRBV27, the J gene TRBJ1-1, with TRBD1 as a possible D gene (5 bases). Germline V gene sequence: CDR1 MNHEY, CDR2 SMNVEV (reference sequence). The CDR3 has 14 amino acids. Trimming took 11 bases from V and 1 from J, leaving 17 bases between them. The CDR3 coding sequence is TGTGCCTCCGGGACTAGGGGAGGGAACACTGAAGCTTTCTTT. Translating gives CASGTRGGNTEAFF.

CDR3 loop: CASSYFTDTQYF. For the CDR3, the DNA is TGTGCCAGCAGTTACTTCACAGATACGCAGTATTTT. This chain connects TRBV6-6 to TRBJ2-3; no firm D call. Germline CDR1 and CDR2: MNHNY and SVGAGI (reference sequence). The CDR3 is 12 amino acids. V lost 1 base and J 2 bases, leaving 1 base between the germline ends.

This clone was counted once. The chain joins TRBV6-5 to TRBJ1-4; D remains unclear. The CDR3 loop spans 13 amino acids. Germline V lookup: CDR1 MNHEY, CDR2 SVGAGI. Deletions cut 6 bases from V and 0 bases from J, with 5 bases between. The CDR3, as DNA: TGTGCCAGCAGAGGGTCAACTAATGAAAAACTGTTTTTT. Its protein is CASRGSTNEKLFF.

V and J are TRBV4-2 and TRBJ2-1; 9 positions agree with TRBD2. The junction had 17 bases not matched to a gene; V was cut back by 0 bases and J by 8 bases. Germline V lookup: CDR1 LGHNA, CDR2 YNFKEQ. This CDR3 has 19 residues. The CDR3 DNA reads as TGTGCCAGCAGCCAAGATCAATATCGGGCGTCTAGCGGGGCCGATGAGCAGTTCTTC. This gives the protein CASSQDQYRASSGADEQFF.

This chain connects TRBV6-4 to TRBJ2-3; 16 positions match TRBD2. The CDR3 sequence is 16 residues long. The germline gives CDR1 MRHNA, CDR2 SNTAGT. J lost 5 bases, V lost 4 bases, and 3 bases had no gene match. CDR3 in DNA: TGTGCCAGCAGTGCTGGGACTAGCGGGGGGGGAGATACGCAGTATTTT. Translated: CASSAGTSGGGDTQYF.